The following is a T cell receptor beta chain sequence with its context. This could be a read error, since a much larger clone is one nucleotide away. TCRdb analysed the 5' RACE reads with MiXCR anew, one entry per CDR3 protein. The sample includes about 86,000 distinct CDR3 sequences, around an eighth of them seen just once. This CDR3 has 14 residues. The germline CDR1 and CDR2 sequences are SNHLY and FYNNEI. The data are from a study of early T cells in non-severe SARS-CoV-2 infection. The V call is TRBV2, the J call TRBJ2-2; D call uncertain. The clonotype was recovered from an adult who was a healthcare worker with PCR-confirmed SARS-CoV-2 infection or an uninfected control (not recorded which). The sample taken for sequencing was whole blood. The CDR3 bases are TGTACCAGCAGTGAAGGGTCAAACACCGGGGAGCTGTTTTTT. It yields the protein CTSSEGSNTGELFF.